The text below deals with one T cell receptor beta chain. V dropped 6 bases and J dropped 7; count of bases not matched to a gene: 6. The CDR3 runs to 13 residues. Germline CDR1 is LNHDA and CDR2 is SQIVND (reference sequence). This specimen belongs to a study of blood T cell repertoires in COVID-19. Turning to the study itself: Whether acute or convalescent, the COVID-19 samples came from the United States, Italy and Spain.

As originally analysed: Nucleated cell number was recorded as an estimate derived from reference gene primer amplification. Data came from immunoSEQ multiplex PCR; TCRdb stores just in-frame clones and leaves some out. D and trimming come from the DNA, and the V and J calls and clone size come from that table. The table lists about 98,000 clones, 87% of them singletons. The chain has TRBV19 and TRBJ1-5; 7 nucleotides match TRBD1. The sample taken for sequencing was peripheral blood. This receptor was identified in a man in his 70s with acute or convalescent COVID-19. CDR3 nucleotides: TGTGCCAGTAGCCTAGACAGGGTCCAGCCCCAGCATTTT. Translated: CASSLDRVQPQHF.